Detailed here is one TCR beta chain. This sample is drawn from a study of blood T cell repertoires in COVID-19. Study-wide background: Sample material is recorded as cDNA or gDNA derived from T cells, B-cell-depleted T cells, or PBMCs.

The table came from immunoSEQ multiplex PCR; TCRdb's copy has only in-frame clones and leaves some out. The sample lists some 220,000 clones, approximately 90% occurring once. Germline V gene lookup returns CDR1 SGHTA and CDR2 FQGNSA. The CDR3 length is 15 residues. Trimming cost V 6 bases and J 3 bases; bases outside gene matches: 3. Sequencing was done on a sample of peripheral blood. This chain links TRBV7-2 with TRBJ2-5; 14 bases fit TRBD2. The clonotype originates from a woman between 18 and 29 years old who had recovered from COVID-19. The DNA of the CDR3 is TGTGCCAGCAGTTGGGGACTAGCGGGAGAAGAGACCCAGTACTTC. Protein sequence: CASSWGLAGEETQYF. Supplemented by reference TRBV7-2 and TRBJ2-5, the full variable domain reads GAGVSQSPSNKVTEKGKDVELRCDPISGHTALYWYRQSLGQGLEFLIYFQGNSAPDKSGLPSDRFSAERTGGSVSTLTIQRTQQEDSAVYLCASSWGLAGEETQYFGPGTRLLVL.